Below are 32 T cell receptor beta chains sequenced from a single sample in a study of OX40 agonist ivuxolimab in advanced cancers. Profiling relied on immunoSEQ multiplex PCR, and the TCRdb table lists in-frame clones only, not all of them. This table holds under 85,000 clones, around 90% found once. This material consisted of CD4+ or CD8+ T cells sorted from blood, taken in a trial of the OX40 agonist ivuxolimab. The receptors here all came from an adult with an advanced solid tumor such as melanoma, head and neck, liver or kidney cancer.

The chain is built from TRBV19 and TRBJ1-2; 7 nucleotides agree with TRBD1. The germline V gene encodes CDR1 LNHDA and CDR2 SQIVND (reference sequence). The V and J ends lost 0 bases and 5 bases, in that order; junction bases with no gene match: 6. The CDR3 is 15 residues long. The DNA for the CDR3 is TGTGCCAGTAGTATAGATCTCGGACAGGCTTATGGCTACACCTTC. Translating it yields CASSIDLGQAYGYTF.

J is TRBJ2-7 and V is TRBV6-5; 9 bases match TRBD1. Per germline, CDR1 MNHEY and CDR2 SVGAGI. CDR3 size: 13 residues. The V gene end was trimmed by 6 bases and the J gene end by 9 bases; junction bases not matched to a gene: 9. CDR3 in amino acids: CASRVPQGARQYF. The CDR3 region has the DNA TGTGCCAGCAGAGTACCACAGGGGGCGAGGCAGTACTTC.

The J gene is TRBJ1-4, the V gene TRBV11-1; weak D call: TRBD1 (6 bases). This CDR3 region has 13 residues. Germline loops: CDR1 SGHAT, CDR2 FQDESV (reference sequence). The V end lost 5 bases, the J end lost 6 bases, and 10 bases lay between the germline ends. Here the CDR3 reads CASSLRQDEKLFF. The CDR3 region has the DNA TGTGCCAGCAGCCTGAGACAGGATGAAAAACTGTTTTTT.

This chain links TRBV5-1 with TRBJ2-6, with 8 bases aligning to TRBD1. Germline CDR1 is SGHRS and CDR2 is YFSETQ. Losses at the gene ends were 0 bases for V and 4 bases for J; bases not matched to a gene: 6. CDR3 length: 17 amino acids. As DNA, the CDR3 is TGCGCCAGCAGCTTGGGACAGGGGTCCTCCGGGGCCAACGTCCTGACTTTC. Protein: CASSLGQGSSGANVLTF.

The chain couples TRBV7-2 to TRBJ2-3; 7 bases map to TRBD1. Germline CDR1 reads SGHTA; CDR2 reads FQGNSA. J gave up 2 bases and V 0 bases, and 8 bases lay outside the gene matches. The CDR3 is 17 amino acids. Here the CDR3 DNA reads TGTGCCAGCAGCTTAGCGTATAAGGGGGCAGTCACAGATACGCAGTATTTT. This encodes CASSLAYKGAVTDTQYF.

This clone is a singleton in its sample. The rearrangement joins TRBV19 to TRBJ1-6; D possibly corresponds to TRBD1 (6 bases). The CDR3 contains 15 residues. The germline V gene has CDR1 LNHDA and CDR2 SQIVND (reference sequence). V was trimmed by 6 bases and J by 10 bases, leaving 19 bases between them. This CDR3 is CASSLLGQTGSPLHF. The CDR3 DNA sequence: TGTGCCAGTAGCCTCCTCGGACAGACGGGATCACCCCTCCACTTT.

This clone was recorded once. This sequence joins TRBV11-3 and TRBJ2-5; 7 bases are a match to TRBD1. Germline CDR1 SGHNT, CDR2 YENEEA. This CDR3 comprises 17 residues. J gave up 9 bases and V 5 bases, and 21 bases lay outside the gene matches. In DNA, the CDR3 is TGTGCCAGCAGCGCAGCACGCAGGGGGTCCCTAGGCCGGGCCCAGTACTTC. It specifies CASSAARRGSLGRAQYF.

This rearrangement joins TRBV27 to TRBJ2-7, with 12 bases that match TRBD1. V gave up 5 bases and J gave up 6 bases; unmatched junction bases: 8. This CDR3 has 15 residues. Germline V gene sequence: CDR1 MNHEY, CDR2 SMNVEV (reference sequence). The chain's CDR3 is CASSTGTGGRAEQYF. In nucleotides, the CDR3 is TGTGCCAGCAGTACCGGGACAGGGGGCCGCGCCGAGCAGTACTTC.

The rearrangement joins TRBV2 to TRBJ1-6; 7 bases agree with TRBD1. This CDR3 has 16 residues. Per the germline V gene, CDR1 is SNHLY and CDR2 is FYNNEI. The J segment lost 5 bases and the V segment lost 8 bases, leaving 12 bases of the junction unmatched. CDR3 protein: CASAPNRGRDNSPLHF. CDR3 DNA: TGTGCCAGCGCGCCCAACAGGGGAAGAGATAATTCACCCCTCCACTTT.

The CDR3 nucleotides are TGTGCCAGTAGAGCCGGGGCCATATTGAATGAGCAGTTCTTC. Residues: CASRAGAILNEQFF. V is TRBV19 and J is TRBJ2-1, with D perhaps given as TRBD1 or TRBD2 (5 bases each). Trimming took off 6 bases at V and 7 bases at J, with 16 bases between the two ends. CDR1 is LNHDA, CDR2 SQIVND, per germline (reference sequence). The CDR3 has 14 residues.

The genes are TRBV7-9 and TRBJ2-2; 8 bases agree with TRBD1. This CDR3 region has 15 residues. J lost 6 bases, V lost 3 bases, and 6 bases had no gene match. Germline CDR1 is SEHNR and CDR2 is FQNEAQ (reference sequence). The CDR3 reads CASSLSGGKSGELFF. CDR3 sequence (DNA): TGTGCCAGCAGCTTGTCAGGGGGCAAGTCCGGGGAGCTGTTTTTT.

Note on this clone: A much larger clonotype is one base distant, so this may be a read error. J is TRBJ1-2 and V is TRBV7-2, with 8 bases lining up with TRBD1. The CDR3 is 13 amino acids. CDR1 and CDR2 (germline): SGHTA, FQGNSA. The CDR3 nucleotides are TGTGCCAGCAGCTCGGGGACAGGCTATGACTACACCTTC. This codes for CASSSGTGYDYTF.

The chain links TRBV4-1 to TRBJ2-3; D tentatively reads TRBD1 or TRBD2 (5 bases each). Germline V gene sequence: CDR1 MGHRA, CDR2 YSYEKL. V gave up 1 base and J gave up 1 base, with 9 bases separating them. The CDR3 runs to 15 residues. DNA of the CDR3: TGCGCCAGCAGCCAAGGTGGGACGGGCACAGATACGCAGTATTTT. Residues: CASSQGGTGTDTQYF.

CDR3 region: CASSFRTGSSYNEQFF. CDR3 bases: TGTGCCAGCAGTTTCCGGACAGGTAGCTCCTACAATGAGCAGTTCTTC. The rearrangement joins TRBV27 to TRBJ2-1, with TRBD1 matching over 7 bases. CDR1 and CDR2 (germline): MNHEY, SMNVEV (reference sequence). V dropped 3 bases and J dropped 0; count of bases not matched to a gene: 5. The CDR3 covers 16 residues.

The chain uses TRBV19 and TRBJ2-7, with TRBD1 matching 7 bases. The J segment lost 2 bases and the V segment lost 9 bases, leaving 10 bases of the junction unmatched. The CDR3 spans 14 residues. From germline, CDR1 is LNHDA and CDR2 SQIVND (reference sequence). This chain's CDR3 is CASRGQLPPYEQYF. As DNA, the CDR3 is TGTGCCAGCCGGGGACAGCTACCCCCCTACGAGCAGTACTTC.

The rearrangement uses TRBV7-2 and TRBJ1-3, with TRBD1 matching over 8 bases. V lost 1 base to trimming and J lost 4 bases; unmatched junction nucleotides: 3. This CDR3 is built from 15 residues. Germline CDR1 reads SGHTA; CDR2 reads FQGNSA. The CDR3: CASSLEPGGGNTIYF. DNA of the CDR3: TGTGCCAGCAGCTTAGAACCAGGGGGCGGAAACACCATATATTTT.

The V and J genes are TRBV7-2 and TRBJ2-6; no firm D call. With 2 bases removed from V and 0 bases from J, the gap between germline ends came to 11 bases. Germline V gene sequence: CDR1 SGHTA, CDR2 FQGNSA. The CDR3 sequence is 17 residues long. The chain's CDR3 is CASSLLAANSGANVLTF. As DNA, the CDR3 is TGTGCCAGCAGCTTACTCGCAGCGAACTCTGGGGCCAACGTCCTGACTTTC.

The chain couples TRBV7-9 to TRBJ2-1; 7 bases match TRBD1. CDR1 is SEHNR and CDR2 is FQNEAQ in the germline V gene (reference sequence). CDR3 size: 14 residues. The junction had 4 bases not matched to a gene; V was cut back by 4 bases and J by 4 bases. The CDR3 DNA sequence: TGTGCCAGCAGCTCGGACAGGCGATACAATGAGCAGTTCTTC. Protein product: CASSSDRRYNEQFF.

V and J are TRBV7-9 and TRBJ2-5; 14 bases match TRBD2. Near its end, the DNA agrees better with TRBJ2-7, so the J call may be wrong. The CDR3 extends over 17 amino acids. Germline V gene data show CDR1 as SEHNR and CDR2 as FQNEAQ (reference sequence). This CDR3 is CASSRGTSGSFKGEQYF. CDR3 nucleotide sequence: TGTGCCAGCAGTCGAGGGACTAGCGGGAGCTTCAAAGGCGAGCAGTACTTC.

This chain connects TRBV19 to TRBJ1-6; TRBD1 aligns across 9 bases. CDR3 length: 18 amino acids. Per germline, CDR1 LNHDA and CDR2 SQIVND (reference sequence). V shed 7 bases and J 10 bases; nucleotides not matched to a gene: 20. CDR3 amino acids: CASTWSGPDRGKRSPLHF. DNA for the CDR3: TGTGCCAGTACGTGGAGCGGGCCGGACAGGGGAAAGCGGTCACCCCTCCACTTT.

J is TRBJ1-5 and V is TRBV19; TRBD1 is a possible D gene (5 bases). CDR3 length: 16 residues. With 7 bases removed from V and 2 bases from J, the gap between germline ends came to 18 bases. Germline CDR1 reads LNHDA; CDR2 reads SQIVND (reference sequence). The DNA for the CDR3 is TGTGCCAGTATTGGGGCGCAAGAAGGGGGCAATCAGCCCCAGCATTTT. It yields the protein CASIGAQEGGNQPQHF.

In DNA, the CDR3 is TGTGCCAGCAGCTTCATAGCGGGGGGCGAGGATACGCAGTATTTT. Translating gives CASSFIAGGEDTQYF. V and J are TRBV7-3 and TRBJ2-3; 10 bases match TRBD2. CDR3 length: 15 amino acids. Germline CDR1 reads SGHTA; CDR2 reads FQGTGA. V lost 3 bases to trimming and J lost 6 bases; unmatched junction nucleotides: 6.

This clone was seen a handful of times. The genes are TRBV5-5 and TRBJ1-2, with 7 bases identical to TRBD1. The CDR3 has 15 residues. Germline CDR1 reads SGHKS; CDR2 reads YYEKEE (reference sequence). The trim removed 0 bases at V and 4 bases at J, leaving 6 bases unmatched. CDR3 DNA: TGTGCCAGCAGCTTGGAAGGGGGCCTCGGCTATGGCTACACCTTC. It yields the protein CASSLEGGLGYGYTF.

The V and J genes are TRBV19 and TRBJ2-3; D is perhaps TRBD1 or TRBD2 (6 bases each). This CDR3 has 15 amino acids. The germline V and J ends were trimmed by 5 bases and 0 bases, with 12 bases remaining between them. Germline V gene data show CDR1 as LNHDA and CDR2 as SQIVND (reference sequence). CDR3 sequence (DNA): TGTGCCAGTAGTCTCGGGGGCTTCAGCACAGATACGCAGTATTTT. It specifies CASSLGGFSTDTQYF.

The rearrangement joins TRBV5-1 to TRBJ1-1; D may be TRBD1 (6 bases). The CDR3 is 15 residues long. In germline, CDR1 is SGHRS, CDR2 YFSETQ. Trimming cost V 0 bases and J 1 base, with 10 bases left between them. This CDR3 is CASSLAGGSNTEAFF. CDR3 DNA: TGCGCCAGCAGCTTGGCCGGGGGCTCGAACACTGAAGCTTTCTTT.

This chain's CDR3 is CASSPEGIGGYTF. The CDR3, as DNA: TGTGCCAGTAGCCCTGAGGGTATCGGTGGCTACACCTTC. This chain connects TRBV19 to TRBJ1-2; D not resolved. The CDR3 consists of 13 residues. The V end was cut by 6 bases, the J end by 7 bases, with 15 bases between. From germline, CDR1 is LNHDA and CDR2 SQIVND (reference sequence).

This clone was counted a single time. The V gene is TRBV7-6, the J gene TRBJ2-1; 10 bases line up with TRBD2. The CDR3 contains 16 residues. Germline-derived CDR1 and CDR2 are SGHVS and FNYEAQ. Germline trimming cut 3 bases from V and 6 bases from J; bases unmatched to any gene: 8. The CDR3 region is CASSLEAGGPANEQFF. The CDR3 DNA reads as TGTGCCAGCAGCTTGGAAGCGGGAGGGCCTGCCAATGAGCAGTTCTTC. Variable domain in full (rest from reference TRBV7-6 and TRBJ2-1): GAGVSQSPRYKVTKRGQDVALRCDPISGHVSLYWYRQALGQGPEFLTYFNYEAQQDKSGLPNDRFSAERPEGSISTLTIQRTEQRDSAMYRCASSLEAGGPANEQFFGPGTRLTVL.

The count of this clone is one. CDR3 loop: CASNEMTGAGELFF. CDR3 coding DNA: TGTGCCAGCAACGAGATGACAGGGGCCGGGGAGCTGTTTTTT. V usage is TRBV11-2 and J usage is TRBJ2-2, with 8 positions matching TRBD1. Unmatched junction bases numbered 7, after V lost 7 bases and J lost 6 bases. The germline CDR1 and CDR2 sequences are SGHAT and FQNNGV. This CDR3 has 14 amino acids. Looking up the rest from reference TRBV11-2 and TRBJ2-2 gives the full variable domain: EAGVAQSPRYKIIEKRQSVAFWCNPISGHATLYWYQQILGQGPKLLIQFQNNGVVDDSQLPKDRFSAERLKGVDSTLKIQPAKLEDSAVYLCASNEMTGAGELFFGEGSRLTVL.

For the CDR3, the DNA is TGTGCCAGCAGCTCACGGTGGGGCGATGAGCAGTTCTTC. Residues: CASSSRWGDEQFF. This chain links TRBV7-3 with TRBJ2-1; D is possibly TRBD1 (5 bases). The CDR3 extends over 13 amino acids. Germline assignment: CDR1 SGHTA and CDR2 FQGTGA. V gave up 4 bases and J gave up 8 bases, with 12 bases separating them.

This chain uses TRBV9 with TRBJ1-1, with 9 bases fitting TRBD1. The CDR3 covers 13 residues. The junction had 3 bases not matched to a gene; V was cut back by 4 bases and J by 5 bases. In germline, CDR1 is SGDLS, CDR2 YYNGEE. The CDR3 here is CASSRTGETEAFF. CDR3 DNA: TGTGCCAGCAGCAGGACAGGGGAGACTGAAGCTTTCTTT.

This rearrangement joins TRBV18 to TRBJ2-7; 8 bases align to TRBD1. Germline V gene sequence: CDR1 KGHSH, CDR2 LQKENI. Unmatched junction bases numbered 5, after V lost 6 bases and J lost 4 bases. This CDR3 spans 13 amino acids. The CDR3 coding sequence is TGTGCCAGCTCTCGGGACAGGAATTACGAGCAGTACTTC. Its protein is CASSRDRNYEQYF. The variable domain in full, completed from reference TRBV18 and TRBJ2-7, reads NAGVMQNPRHLVRRRGQEARLRCSPMKGHSHVYWYRQLPEEGLKFMVYLQKENIIDESGMPKERFSAEFPKEGPSILRIQQVVRGDSAAYFCASSRDRNYEQYFGPGTRLTVT.

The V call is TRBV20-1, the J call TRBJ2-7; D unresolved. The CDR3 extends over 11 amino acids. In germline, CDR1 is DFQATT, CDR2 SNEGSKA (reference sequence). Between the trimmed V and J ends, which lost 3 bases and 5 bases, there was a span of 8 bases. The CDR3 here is CSASNRDEQYF. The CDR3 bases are TGCAGTGCTAGTAATAGAGACGAGCAGTACTTC.